This T cell receptor (beta chain) came from a study of CD8+CD57+ T cells in acquired aplastic anemia. TCR beta VDJ and CDR3 profiles were obtained from a genomic DNA template. Each CDR3 protein gets one entry after TCRdb re-called the reads with MiXCR. The sample lists 40,000 to 50,000 distinct CDR3 sequences, approximately 78% occurring once. The CDR3 totals 15 residues. From germline, CDR1 is SGHTS and CDR2 YDEGEE. The J segment lost 6 bases and the V segment lost 5 bases, leaving 11 bases of the junction unmatched. The chain is built from TRBV5-8 and TRBJ2-7, with TRBD1 matching 10 bases. The TCR sequence derives from a human donor in good health, serving as a control. Input material: sorted CD4+, CD8+, or CD8+CD57+ T cells (not recorded which) from PBMCs. As DNA, the CDR3 is TGTGCCAGCAGTGGACAGGGGGTACAGGGAGGCGAGCAGTACTTC. Its protein is CASSGQGVQGGEQYF.